This entry is about one T cell receptor (beta chain). At least ten counts were recorded for this clonotype. Its antigen is not yet known. The sample holds no much larger clone one base away, and base qualities are not on file. In the germline V gene, CDR1 corresponds to SQVTM and CDR2 to ANQGSEA. Between the V and J ends, shortened by 0 bases and 4 bases respectively, the junction contains 24 bases. The CDR3 has 19 amino acids, counting the end cysteine and phenylalanine. The sequence is cut down to CDR3 DNA, 57 bases in frame from base 1. These data are taken from a study of T-cell reconstitution after alpha-beta-depleted transplantation in children (dated by TCRdb to the mid-2010s). For the study in its entirety: T-cell immune reconstitution after TCRalphabeta/CD19-depleted allogeneic hematopoietic cell transplantation in children was quantitatively tracked in the study by means of TCR repertoire profiling.

Library preparation employed PCR. The run used an Illumina HiSeq 2500. Molecular barcoding was employed in the preparation of TCR libraries, with unique molecular identifiers being used to normalize TCRbeta repertoire quantification. TCRdb trimmed public reads at Q25 via fastp, called clones via MiXCR and kept in-frame beta chains. Entries are consolidated by CDR3 protein sequence, retaining the most common genes and DNA. The sample contains roughly 200,000 distinct CDR3 sequences, more than 14% of them found a single time. The ten largest clonotypes hold over 10% of the sample. The sample consisted of PBMCs from the stem cell graft donor, taken from the stem cell graft. This clonotype was obtained from a human donor who donated a stem cell graft to a child with acute lymphoblastic leukemia. The rearrangement joined TRBV29-1 to TRBJ2-2, with the D call perhaps TRBD1 or TRBD2, as 6 bases match in each case. The nucleotides read TGCAGCGTTGAAGATCCGTGGGACTCCCGCCAGGGGACCACCGGGGAGCTGTTTTTT. It is translated as CSVEDPWDSRQGTTGELFF.